What follows is one T cell receptor (beta chain) and its context. The antigen is not known. The PCR had 60 Vbeta and 13 Jbeta primers. Original handling: Later, tens of millions of unique TCR beta chains were counted in an analysis, and some 9.9 million of them were shared. Profiled with immunoSEQ multiplex PCR; TCRdb holds only in-frame clones, not every one. The DNA gave D and trimming, while V, J and clone size come from that table. The sample totals over 55,000 clones. The CDR3 spans 14 residues. The germline CDR1 and CDR2 sequences are SGHRS and YFSETQ. Trimming pared 6 bases from V and 0 bases from J, leaving 13 bases between. This specimen belongs to a study of cytomegalovirus exposure and HLA in healthy donors. Across the study: When fewer than 400 donors were genotyped, roughly 82% of them were found to fall in the Caucasian-associated ancestry cluster.

Notes on the study in general: A later analysis linked a missense DCLRE1C variant to TCR beta V- and J-gene trimming. Some highly shared sequence variants likely arose as a pipeline artifact.

The sequenced material came from PBMCs. This clonotype originated in a boy under 18 in good health and CMV-seronegative. The chain employs TRBV5-1 and TRBJ2-7, with D tentatively TRBD2 (5 bases). The CDR3 sequence: CASKNEGGSYEQYF. CDR3 nucleotides: TGCGCCAGCAAGAACGAGGGCGGCTCCTACGAGCAGTACTTC.